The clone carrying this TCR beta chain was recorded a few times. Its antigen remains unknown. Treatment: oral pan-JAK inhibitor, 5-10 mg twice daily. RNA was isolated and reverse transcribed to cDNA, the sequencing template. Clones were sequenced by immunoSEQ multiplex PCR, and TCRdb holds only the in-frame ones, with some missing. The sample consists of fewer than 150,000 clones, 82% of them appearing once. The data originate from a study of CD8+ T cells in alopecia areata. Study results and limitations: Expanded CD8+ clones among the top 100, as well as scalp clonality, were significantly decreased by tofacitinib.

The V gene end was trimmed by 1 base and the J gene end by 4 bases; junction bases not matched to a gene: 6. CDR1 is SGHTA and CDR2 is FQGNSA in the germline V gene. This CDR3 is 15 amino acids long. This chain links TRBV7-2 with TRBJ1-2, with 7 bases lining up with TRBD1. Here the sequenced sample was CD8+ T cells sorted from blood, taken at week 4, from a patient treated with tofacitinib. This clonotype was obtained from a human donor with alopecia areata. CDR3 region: CASSLEGQLSYGYTF. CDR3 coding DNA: TGTGCCAGCAGCTTAGAGGGACAGCTTTCCTATGGCTACACCTTC.